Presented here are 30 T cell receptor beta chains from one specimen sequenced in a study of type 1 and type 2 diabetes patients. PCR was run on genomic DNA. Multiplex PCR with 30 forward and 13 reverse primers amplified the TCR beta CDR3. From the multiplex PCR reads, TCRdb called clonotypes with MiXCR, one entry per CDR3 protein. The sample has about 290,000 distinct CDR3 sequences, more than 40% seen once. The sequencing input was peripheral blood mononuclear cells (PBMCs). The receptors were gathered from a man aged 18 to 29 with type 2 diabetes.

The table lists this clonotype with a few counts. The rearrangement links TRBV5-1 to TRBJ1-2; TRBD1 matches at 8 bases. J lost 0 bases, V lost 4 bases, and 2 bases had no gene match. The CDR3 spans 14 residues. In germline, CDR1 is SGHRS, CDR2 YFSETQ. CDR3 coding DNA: TGCGCCAGCAGCGCGGACAGGGCTAACTATGGCTACACCTTC. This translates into CASSADRANYGYTF.

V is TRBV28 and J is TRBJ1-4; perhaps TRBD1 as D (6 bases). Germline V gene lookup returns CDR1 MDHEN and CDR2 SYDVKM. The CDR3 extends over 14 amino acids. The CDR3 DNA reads TGTGTCACGCTGACAGGAGCAACTAATGAAAAACTGTTTTTT. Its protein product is CVTLTGATNEKLFF.

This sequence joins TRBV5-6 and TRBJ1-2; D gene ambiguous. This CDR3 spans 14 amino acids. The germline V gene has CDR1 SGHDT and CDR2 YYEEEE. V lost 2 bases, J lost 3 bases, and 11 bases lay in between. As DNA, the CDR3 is TGTGCCAGCAGCTTACTCGTCAGATACTATGGCTACACCTTC. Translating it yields CASSLLVRYYGYTF.

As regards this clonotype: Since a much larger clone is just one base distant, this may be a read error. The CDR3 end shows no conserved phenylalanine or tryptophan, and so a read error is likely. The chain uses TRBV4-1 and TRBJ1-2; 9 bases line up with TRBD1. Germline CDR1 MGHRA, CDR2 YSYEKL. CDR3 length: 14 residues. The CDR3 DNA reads TGTGCCTGGAGTGTTTACGACAGGGGGAGCGGCTACACCCTC. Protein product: CAWSVYDRGSGYTL.

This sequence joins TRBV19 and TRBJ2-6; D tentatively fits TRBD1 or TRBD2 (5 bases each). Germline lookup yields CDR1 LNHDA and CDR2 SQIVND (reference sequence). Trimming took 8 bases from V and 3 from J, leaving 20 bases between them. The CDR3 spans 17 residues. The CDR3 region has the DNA TGTGCCAGTGGTAGGAGGCAGGGTTTTGTTGGGGCCAACGTCCTGACTTTC. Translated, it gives CASGRRQGFVGANVLTF.

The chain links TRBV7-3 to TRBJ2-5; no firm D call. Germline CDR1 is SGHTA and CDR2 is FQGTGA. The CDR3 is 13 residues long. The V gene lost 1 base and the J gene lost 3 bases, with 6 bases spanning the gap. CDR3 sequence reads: CASSLSREETQYF. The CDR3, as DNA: TGTGCCAGCAGCTTAAGTCGTGAAGAGACCCAGTACTTC.

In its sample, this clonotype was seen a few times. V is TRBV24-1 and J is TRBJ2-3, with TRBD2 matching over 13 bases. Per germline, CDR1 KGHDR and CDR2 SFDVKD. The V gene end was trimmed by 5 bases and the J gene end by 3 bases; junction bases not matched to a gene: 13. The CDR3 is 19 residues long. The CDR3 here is CATSGSGTSGIWPTDTQYF. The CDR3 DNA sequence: TGTGCCACCAGTGGGAGCGGGACTAGCGGGATATGGCCAACAGATACGCAGTATTTT.

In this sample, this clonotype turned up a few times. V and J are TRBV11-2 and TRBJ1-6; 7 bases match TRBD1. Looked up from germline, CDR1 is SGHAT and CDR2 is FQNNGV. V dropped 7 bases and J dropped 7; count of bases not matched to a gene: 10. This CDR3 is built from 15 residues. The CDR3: CASTQTGSPNSPLHF. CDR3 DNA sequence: TGTGCCAGCACCCAGACAGGGAGCCCAAATTCACCCCTCCACTTT.

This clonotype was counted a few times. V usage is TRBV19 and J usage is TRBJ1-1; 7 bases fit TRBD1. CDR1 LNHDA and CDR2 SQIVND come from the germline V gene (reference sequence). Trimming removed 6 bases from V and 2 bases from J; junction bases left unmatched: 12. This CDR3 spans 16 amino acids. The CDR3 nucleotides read TGTGCCAGTAGGGATCCGGGACAGCACTATAACACTGAAGCTTTCTTT. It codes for CASRDPGQHYNTEAFF.

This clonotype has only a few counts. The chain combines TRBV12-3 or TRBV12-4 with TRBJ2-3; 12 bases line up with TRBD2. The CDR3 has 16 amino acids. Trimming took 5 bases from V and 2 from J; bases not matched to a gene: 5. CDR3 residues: CASSQRLAGVTDTQYF. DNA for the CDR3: TGTGCCAGCAGTCAGAGACTAGCGGGAGTCACAGATACGCAGTATTTT.

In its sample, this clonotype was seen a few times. CDR3: CSVGGVFTDTQYF. CDR3 DNA sequence: TGCAGCGTTGGCGGGGTGTTCACAGATACGCAGTATTTT. The rearrangement joins TRBV29-1 to TRBJ2-3; D might be TRBD2 (6 bases). V dropped 4 bases and J dropped 2 bases, with 10 bases sitting between them. The CDR3 sequence is 13 residues long. Germline values: CDR1 SQVTM, CDR2 ANQGSEA.

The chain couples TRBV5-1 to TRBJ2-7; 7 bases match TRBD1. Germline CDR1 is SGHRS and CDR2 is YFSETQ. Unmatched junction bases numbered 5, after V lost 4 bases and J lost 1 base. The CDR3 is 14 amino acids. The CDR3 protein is CASSEETGSYEQYF. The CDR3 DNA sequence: TGCGCCAGCAGCGAAGAGACAGGGTCCTACGAGCAGTACTTC.

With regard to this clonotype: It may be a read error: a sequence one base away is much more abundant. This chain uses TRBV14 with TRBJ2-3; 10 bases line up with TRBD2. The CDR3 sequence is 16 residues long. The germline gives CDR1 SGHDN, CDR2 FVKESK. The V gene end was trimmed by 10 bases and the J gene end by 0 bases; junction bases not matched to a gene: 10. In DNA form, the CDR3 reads TGTGCCACCAGTCGGACTAGCGGTCATAGCACAGATACGCAGTATTTT. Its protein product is CATSRTSGHSTDTQYF.

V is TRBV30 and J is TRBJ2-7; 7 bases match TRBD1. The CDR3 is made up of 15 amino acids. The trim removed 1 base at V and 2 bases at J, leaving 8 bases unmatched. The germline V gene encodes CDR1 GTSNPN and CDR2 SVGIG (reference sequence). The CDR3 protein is CAWSGKTGQTYEQYF. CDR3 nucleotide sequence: TGTGCCTGGAGTGGAAAGACGGGACAGACCTACGAGCAGTACTTC.

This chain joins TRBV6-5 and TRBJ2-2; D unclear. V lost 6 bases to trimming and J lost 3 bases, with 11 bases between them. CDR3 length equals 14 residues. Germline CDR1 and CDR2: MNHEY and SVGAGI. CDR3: CASRPQPYTGELFF. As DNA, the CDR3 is TGTGCCAGCAGACCACAGCCTTACACCGGGGAGCTGTTTTTT.

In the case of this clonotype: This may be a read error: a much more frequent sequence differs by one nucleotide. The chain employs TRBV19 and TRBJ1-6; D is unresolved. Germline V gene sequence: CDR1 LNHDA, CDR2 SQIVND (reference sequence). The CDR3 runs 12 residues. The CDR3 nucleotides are TGTGCAAGTAATCTGGGCAACTCACCCCTCCGCTTT. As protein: CASNLGNSPLRF.

The CDR3 DNA reads as TGTGCCAGCAGCTTAGTCAGGGGGGCAATAGCTAACTATGGCTACACCTTC. Its translation: CASSLVRGAIANYGYTF. This chain connects TRBV7-8 to TRBJ1-2; TRBD1 matches at 7 bases. The length of the CDR3 is 17 residues. Losses at the gene ends were 1 base for V and 0 bases for J; bases not matched to a gene: 8. CDR1 is SGHVS, CDR2 FQNEAQ, per germline.

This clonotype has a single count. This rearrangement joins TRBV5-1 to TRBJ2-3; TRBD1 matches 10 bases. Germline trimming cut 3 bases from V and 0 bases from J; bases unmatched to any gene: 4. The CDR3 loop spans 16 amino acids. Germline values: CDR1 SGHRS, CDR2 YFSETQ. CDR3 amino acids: CASSSRQGASTDTQYF. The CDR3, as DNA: TGCGCCAGCAGCTCGCGACAGGGGGCTAGCACAGATACGCAGTATTTT.

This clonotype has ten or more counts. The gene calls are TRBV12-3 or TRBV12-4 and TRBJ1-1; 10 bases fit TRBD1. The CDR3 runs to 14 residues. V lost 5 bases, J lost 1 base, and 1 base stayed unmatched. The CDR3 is CASSRTGGNTEAFF. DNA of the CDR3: TGTGCCAGCAGTAGGACAGGGGGGAACACTGAAGCTTTCTTT.

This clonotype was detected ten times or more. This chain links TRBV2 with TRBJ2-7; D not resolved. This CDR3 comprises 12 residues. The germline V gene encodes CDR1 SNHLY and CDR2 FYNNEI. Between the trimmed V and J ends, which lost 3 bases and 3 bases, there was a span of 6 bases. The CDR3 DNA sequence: TGTGCCAGCAGTGAGACCATCTACGAGCAGTACTTC. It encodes CASSETIYEQYF.

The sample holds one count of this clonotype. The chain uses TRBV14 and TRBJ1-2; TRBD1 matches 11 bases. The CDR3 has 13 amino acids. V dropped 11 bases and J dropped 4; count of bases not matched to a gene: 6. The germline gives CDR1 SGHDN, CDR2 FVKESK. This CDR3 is CAGQGAFGYGYTF. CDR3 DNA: TGTGCCGGACAGGGGGCCTTTGGCTATGGCTACACCTTC.

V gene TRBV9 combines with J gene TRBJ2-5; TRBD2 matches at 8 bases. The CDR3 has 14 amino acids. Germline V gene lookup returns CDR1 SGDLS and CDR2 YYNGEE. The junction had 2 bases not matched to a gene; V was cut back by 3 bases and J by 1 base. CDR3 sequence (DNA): TGTGCCAGCAGCGCTAGCGGGTCCCAAGAGACCCAGTACTTC. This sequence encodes CASSASGSQETQYF.

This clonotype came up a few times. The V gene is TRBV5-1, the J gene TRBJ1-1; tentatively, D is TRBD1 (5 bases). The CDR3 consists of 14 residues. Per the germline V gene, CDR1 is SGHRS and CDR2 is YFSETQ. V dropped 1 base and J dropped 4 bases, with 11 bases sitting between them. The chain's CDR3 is CASSLWGIGTEAFF. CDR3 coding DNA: TGCGCCAGCAGCTTGTGGGGCATCGGCACTGAAGCTTTCTTT.

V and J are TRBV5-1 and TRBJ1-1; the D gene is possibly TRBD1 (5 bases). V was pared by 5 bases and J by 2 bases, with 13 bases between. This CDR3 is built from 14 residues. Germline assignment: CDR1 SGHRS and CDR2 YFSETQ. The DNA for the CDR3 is TGCGCCAGCAGTATGACAGATAGAAACACTGAAGCTTTCTTT. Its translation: CASSMTDRNTEAFF. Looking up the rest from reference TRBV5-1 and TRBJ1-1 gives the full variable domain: KAGVTQTPRYLIKTRGQQVTLSCSPISGHRSVSWYQQTPGQGLQFLFEYFSETQRNKGNFPGRFSGRQFSNSRSEMNVSTLELGDSALYLCASSMTDRNTEAFFGQGTRLTVV.

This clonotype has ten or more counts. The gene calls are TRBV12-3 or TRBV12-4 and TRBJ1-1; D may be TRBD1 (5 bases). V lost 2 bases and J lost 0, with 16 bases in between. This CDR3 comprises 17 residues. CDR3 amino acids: CASSLSAFEGLNTEAFF. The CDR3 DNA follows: TGTGCCAGCAGTTTATCCGCGTTTGAGGGGCTGAACACTGAAGCTTTCTTT.

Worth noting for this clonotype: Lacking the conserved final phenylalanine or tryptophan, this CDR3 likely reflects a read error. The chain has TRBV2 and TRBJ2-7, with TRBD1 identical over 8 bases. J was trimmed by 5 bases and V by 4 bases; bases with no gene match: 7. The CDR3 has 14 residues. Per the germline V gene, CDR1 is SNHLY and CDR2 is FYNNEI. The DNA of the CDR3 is TGTGCCAGCAGTGGGCGGACAGGGAACGACGAGCAGTACCTC. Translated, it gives CASSGRTGNDEQYL.

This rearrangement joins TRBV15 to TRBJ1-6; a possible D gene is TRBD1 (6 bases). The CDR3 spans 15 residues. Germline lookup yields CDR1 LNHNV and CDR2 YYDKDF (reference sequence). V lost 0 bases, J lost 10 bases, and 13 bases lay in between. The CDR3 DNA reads TGTGCCACCAGCAGAGATCGCAGGGGAGGCTCACCCCTCCACTTT. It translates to CATSRDRRGGSPLHF. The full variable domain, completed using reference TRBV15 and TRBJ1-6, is DAMVIQNPRYQVTQFGKPVTLSCSQTLNHNVMYWYQQKSSQAPKLLFHYYDKDFNNEADTPDNFQSRRPNTSFCFLDIRSPGLGDTAMYLCATSRDRRGGSPLHFGNGTRLTVT.

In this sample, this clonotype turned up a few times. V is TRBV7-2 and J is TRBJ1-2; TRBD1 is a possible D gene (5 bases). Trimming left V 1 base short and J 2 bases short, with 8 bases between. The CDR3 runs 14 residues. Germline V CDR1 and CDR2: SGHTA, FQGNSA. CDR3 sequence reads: CASSLGGGNYGYTF. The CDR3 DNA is TGTGCCAGCAGCTTAGGGGGGGGGAACTATGGCTACACCTTC. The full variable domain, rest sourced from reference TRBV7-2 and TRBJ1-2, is GAGVSQSPSNKVTEKGKDVELRCDPISGHTALYWYRQSLGQGLEFLIYFQGNSAPDKSGLPSDRFSAERTGGSVSTLTIQRTQQEDSAVYLCASSLGGGNYGYTFGSGTRLTVV.

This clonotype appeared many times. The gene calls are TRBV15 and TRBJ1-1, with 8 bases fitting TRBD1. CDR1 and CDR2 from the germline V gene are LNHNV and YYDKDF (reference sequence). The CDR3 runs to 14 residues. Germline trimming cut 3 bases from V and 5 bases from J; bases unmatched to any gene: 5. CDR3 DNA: TGTGCCACCAGCAGGGACAGGGCCGGGACTGAAGCTTTCTTT. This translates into CATSRDRAGTEAFF.

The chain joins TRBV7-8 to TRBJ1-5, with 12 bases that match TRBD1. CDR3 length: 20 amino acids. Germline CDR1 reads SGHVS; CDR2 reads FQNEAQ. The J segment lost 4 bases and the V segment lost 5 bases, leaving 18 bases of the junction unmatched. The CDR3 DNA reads TGTGCCAGCAGCCTAAACACAACCGGGACAGGGGGCAATCGTAATCAGCCCCAGCATTTT. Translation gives CASSLNTTGTGGNRNQPQHF.